This T cell receptor (beta chain) was captured by sequencing in a study of OX40 agonist ivuxolimab in advanced cancers. Study in general: Given to patients was ivuxolimab, an agonistic anti-OX40 (CD134) antibody. Findings and limits, study-wide: Certain nonresponders additionally had low normalized T-cell clonal expansion. Expanded clones were, on average, more numerous in CD8+ T cells than in CD4+.

Assay: immunoSEQ multiplex PCR; the TCRdb copy retains only in-frame clones and omits some. The sample holds over 95,000 clones, about 79% seen once. This clone appeared a single time. Its target is unknown. A history of autoimmune disease or systemic immunosuppression excluded patients. Germline V lookup: CDR1 MDHEN, CDR2 SYDVKM. The ends were cut back, 1 base at V and 6 bases at J, with 13 bases in the middle. The CDR3 extends over 15 amino acids. V usage is TRBV28 and J usage is TRBJ2-1; D gene uncertain. This TCR came from an adult with an advanced solid tumor such as melanoma, head and neck, liver or kidney cancer. The specimen comprised CD4+ or CD8+ T cells sorted from blood, sampled in a trial of the OX40 agonist ivuxolimab. CDR3 in amino acids: CASSLLSRWGNEQFF. The CDR3 DNA follows: TGTGCCAGCAGTTTATTATCTAGGTGGGGCAATGAGCAGTTCTTC.